This entry concerns a single T cell receptor beta chain. The target antigen is unknown. Isolated per sample were at least 6 million PBMCs. This specimen comes from a study of blood T cells in healthy people across ages. Study-level findings and limits: The unknown donor CMV status may have confounded expanded clonotype changes. Relative to aged donors, long-lived donors carried more naive CD4+ cells and displayed higher diversity.

Sample-barcoded 5' priming and a J-beta primer mix drove a second PCR of roughly 7 to 11 cycles. TCRdb itself ran the 5' RACE reads through MiXCR, one entry per CDR3 protein. This sample carries 890,000 or so distinct CDR3 sequences, around two thirds of them seen once, and the ten largest clones take around 30%. V trimming: 1 base; J trimming: 7 bases; junction bases outside the gene matches: 8. The CDR3 runs 15 residues. Germline V gives CDR1 SGHTA, CDR2 FQGNSA. Input material: blood. This TCR came from a man younger than 40 in good health. This chain connects TRBV7-2 to TRBJ2-7; 9 bases align to TRBD1. This chain's CDR3 is CASSLEVGQGREQYF. In DNA, the CDR3 is TGTGCCAGCAGCTTAGAGGTGGGACAGGGCCGGGAGCAGTACTTC.